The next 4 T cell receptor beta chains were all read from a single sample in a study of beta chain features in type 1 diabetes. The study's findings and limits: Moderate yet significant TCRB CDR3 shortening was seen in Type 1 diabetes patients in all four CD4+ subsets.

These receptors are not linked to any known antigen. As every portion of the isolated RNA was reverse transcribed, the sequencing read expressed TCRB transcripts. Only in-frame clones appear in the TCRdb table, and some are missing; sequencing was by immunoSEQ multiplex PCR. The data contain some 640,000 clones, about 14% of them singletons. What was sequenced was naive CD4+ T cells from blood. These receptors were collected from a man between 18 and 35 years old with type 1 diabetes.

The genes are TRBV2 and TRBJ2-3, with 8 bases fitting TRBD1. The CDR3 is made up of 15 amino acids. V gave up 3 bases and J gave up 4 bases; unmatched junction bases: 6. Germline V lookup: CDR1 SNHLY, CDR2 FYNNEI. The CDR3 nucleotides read TGTGCCAGCAGTGAGCAGGGGGCAGGTTCAGATACGCAGTATTTT. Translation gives CASSEQGAGSDTQYF.

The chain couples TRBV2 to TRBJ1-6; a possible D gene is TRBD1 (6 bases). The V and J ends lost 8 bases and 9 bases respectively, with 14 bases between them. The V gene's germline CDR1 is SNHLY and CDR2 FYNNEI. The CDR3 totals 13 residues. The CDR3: CASLGGYGSPLHF. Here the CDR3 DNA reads TGTGCCAGCCTAGGGGGGTATGGTTCACCCCTCCACTTT.

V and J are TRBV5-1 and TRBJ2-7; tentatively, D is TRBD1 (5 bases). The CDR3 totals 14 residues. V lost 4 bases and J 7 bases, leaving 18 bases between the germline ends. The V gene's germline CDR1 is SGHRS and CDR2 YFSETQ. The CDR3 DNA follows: TGCGCCAGCAGCCACGGACAAGCCGACCGGGAGCAGTACTTC. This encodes CASSHGQADREQYF. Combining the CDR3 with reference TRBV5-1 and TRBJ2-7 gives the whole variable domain KAGVTQTPRYLIKTRGQQVTLSCSPISGHRSVSWYQQTPGQGLQFLFEYFSETQRNKGNFPGRFSGRQFSNSRSEMNVSTLELGDSALYLCASSHGQADREQYFGPGTRLTVT.

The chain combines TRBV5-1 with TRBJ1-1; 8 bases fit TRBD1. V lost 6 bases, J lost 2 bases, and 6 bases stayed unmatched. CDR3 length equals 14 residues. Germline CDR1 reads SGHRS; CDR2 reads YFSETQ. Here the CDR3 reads CASTPGGANTEAFF. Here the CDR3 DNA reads TGCGCCAGCACCCCAGGGGGCGCCAACACTGAAGCTTTCTTT. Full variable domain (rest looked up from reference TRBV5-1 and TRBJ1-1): KAGVTQTPRYLIKTRGQQVTLSCSPISGHRSVSWYQQTPGQGLQFLFEYFSETQRNKGNFPGRFSGRQFSNSRSEMNVSTLELGDSALYLCASTPGGANTEAFFGQGTRLTVV.